This section outlines one TCR beta chain sequence together with its context. These data belong to a study of blood T cell repertoires in COVID-19. For the study at large: Samples taken during acute and convalescent COVID-19 were collected in the United States, Italy and Spain. T cells, B-cell-depleted T cells, or PBMCs supplied cDNA or gDNA.

Assay used: immunoSEQ multiplex PCR; TCRdb lists only in-frame clones, some missing. Of 240,000 or so clones detected, around 85% appear once; the ten largest clones hold 2.5% to 3.5%. The CDR3 has 15 residues. V gave up 3 bases and J gave up 6 bases; unmatched junction bases: 10. Germline-derived CDR1 and CDR2 are KGHSH and LQKENI. Those who participated ranged in age from roughly 18 to 89 years and resided in about two dozen US areas. Categorization into cohorts depended on clinical history that participants reported. The chain combines TRBV18 with TRBJ2-7, with 8 bases aligning to TRBD1. The clonotype comes from a woman aged 40 to 49 with acute COVID-19. The material sequenced was PBMCs or T cells enriched from blood (not recorded which). This CDR3 is CASSPPAQGAVEQYF. In DNA form, the CDR3 reads TGTGCCAGCTCACCTCCGGCTCAGGGGGCAGTCGAGCAGTACTTC.